One T cell receptor (beta chain) is described in this entry. The target antigen is unknown. The protocol was immunoSEQ multiplex PCR, while the TCRdb copy is restricted to in-frame clones and leaves out a portion. The table has some 100,000 clones, about nine tenths seen once; the top ten hold 4.5%. This sample was taken from a study of T cell responses to AZD1222 COVID-19 vaccine. Study summary: Analysis merged second doses at about 4 or about 12 weeks. Study results and caveats: Seropositive status at baseline applied to only five or six AZD1222 recipients. Reportedly, nearly half the spike-specific TCRs target unmutated variant regions. Two AZD1222 doses significantly raised spike-specific TCR breadth and depth over controls.

V lost 6 bases, J lost 0 bases, and 15 bases lay in between. Germline V gene sequence: CDR1 SNHLY, CDR2 FYNNEI. This CDR3 spans 16 amino acids. The rearrangement joins TRBV2 to TRBJ1-5, with D unclear. The receptor comes from an adult in good health. The specimen comprised peripheral blood, sampled on day 0 of AZD1222 vaccination. The CDR3 DNA follows: TGTGCCAGCAGCCCCTTTAACAGTATTAGCAATCAGCCCCAGCATTTT. Its translation: CASSPFNSISNQPQHF.